These 5 T cell receptor beta chains came from one sample sequenced in a study of T cell changes during pregnancy in multiple sclerosis (dated by TCRdb to between 2019 and 2020). Library preparation used the immunoSEQ multiplex PCR assay. TCRdb obtained this table from immuneACCESS and retained in-frame rearrangements with V and J assigned. These tables miss some clones; where compared with another copy, unresolved V genes account for less than half of the shortfall, and the remainder is unexplained. The sample profile shows 55,000 to 75,000 clones; 90% to 95% of them were found once. Jointly, the top ten make up about 2.2% of the sample. Sample: peripheral blood, taken in the third trimester of pregnancy. All receptors derive from a female donor in good health, enrolled as a control in a pregnancy study.

This sequence joins TRBV2 and TRBJ2-1; unclear D gene. The V end lost 0 bases, the J end lost 10 bases, and 10 bases lay between the germline ends. CDR3 size: 13 residues. Germline values: CDR1 SNHLY, CDR2 FYNNEI. The CDR3 sequence is CASSEAFGGEQFF. The CDR3 bases are TGTGCCAGCAGTGAAGCTTTTGGTGGCGAGCAGTTCTTC.

The chain links TRBV28 to TRBJ2-2; no definite D call. The V end lost 3 bases, the J end lost 2 bases, and 10 bases lay between the germline ends. The germline gives CDR1 MDHEN, CDR2 SYDVKM. This CDR3 spans 15 amino acids. CDR3 in DNA: TGTGCCAGCAGTTTCGGTGCACGAAACACCGGGGAGCTGTTTTTT. This sequence encodes CASSFGARNTGELFF.

The chain has TRBV5-6 and TRBJ1-4; 8 nucleotides line up with TRBD1. Germline lookup yields CDR1 SGHDT and CDR2 YYEEEE. With V trimmed by 2 bases and J by 7 bases, 7 bases remained unmatched. The CDR3 runs to 15 residues. The DNA of the CDR3 is TGTGCCAGCAGCTTCCCTGGGACAGGAGGTGAAAAACTGTTTTTT. This codes for CASSFPGTGGEKLFF.

J is TRBJ2-6 and V is TRBV5-4, with 7 bases that match TRBD2. After removal of 5 bases from V and 1 base from J, the junction contained 9 bases not matched to a gene. Per the germline V gene, CDR1 is SGHNT and CDR2 is YYREEE (reference sequence). The CDR3 has 17 residues. For the CDR3, the DNA is TGTGCCAGCAGAGCGAATGGGCGGGGGTCTGGGGCCAACGTCCTGACTTTC. This translates into CASRANGRGSGANVLTF.

J is TRBJ2-3 and V is TRBV6-4; 12 bases match TRBD2. The germline CDR1 and CDR2 sequences are MRHNA and SNTAGT. Unmatched junction bases numbered 5, after V lost 4 bases and J lost 3 bases. This CDR3 spans 16 amino acids. The CDR3 is CASSATGTSGTDTQYF. The CDR3 bases are TGTGCCAGCAGTGCGACCGGGACTAGCGGGACAGATACGCAGTATTTT.